The TCR beta chain described here comes from a study of cytomegalovirus exposure and HLA in healthy donors (dated by TCRdb to about 2017). For the study in its entirety: An earlier analysis of some 620 of the donors reported 276 Gb of sequence data and 95 million to 130 million unique TCR beta sequences obtained from approximately 180 million T cells. Roughly 300 gigabases of sequencing data and about 92 million unique TCR sequences made up an early release that covered about 640 HLA-typed donors. The genetic ancestry cluster associated with self-reported Caucasian donors included around four fifths of the approximately 400 genotyped donors. The study aimed to test whether signatures of past pathogen exposure could be identified by cataloging public T cell receptors. The T cell repertoires of 700 or so subjects were profiled by immunosequencing and related to cytomegalovirus serostatus. Besides the first cohort of some 670 subjects, a separate validation cohort made up of some 110 different subjects was used. To predict cytomegalovirus infection status, the study combined high-throughput TCR immunosequencing, statistical association of individual TCRs with disease status, and machine learning. A later analysis re-analyzed previously published TCR beta repertoires from 550 to 700 donors and added high-resolution HLA genotyping to study TCR occurrence patterns. In the later analysis, no new phenotypic data were used to find candidate immune exposures; instead, reliance was placed on TCR beta sequences and their occurrence across donors. To decide whether each TCR beta V gene segment behaved as functional or pseudogenic, an earlier analysis of several hundred of the donors relied on high-throughput TCR beta sequencing. Donor age, sex, ethnicity and CMV serostatus were collected together with the repertoire data. A later genetic analysis took genome-wide SNP genotypes for 398 of the 666 donors and used that subset as a discovery cohort. Every discovery cohort repertoire had been produced on one sequencing platform. HLA typing included class I and class II loci at four-digit resolution. The number of typed donors differed by locus: roughly 629-640 for A, B, C, DRB1 and DQB1; approximately 530 for DQA1; approximately 600 for DPA1; and 400 to 480 for DPB1. About five DR-DQ haplotypes were treated as single units for association and clustering because of strong linkage in the cohort. On average, 235,054 unique TCR beta nucleotide sequences were sequenced per donor among fewer than 500 genotyped donors of the cohort, with 15% to 20% of those sequences being non-productive. The paper's findings and limits, for the study overall: In both the original and validation cohorts, the classifier was reported to diagnose cytomegalovirus status with high specificity and sensitivity. Linkage disequilibrium might explain the correlated functional status among segregating V segments, but an unknown experimental factor could not be excluded. Only TCR beta chains were sequenced in this cohort, and the absence of alpha or paired-chain data limited detectable features. Across donors, most TCR sequences were observed very rarely, whereas some public TCRs were present in many individuals. According to a later analysis, most CMV-associated TCR beta chains appeared to be HLA-restricted, and the HLA associations seemed to be driven largely by CMV exposure. A cluster of highly shared sequence variants was judged likely to be a technical artifact of the sequencing pipeline. HLA typing was unavailable for some donors at each locus, so association tests used only the typed subset. A later genetic analysis reported fewer N-insertions in productive TCRs among donors in an Asian-associated ancestry cluster than the approximately 670-donor mean. Specific HLA alleles were associated with 16,951 TCR beta sequences at a false discovery rate of 0.05 in a later analysis. According to a later analysis, TCR association rates differed among HLA loci, with DRB1 alleles showing the most associated TCRs and HLA-C alleles showing the fewest. Three of the identified cytomegalovirus-associated TCR beta chains were confirmed in vitro to be specific for cytomegalovirus antigens. Because counts were too low, 15 to 20 rarely observed V segments, including chromosome 9 orphons, were excluded from the earlier analysis of 587 of the donors. According to the authors, the approach could potentially be generalized to other disease states and immunological phenotypes. In a later genetic analysis, a missense DCLRE1C variant was associated with V-gene and J-gene trimming of TCR beta chains, and the association was replicated in an independent cohort. In a later analysis, HLA-associated TCR beta chains showed more clonal expansion and lower generation probabilities than non-associated chains that were equally common. In a later analysis, several top co-occurrence clusters were reported to appear linked to parvovirus B19, influenza, CMV and Epstein-Barr virus. Roughly uniform sequencing depth across donors was assumed in presence/absence analyses, although this assumption may not hold. Some IMGT-functional V segments, including TRBV6-2 and TRBV6-3, could not be told apart with the 87-base-pair reads, so those segments were excluded. When HLA alleles, especially DR and DQ, strongly co-occurred, TCR associations were difficult to assign to individual alleles. A further reported finding was that TCR beta sequences accurately predicted the HLA-A and HLA-B alleles for most subjects in the first cohort. The only immune exposure information available for the cohort was CMV serostatus. A total of fewer than 200 TCR beta chains were listed by the study as associated with cytomegalovirus. An earlier analysis of approximately 500 of the donors showed that most TCR beta V segments appeared in productive rearrangements either about 87% or about 30% of the time, which broadly matched IMGT annotations.

The cohort was made up of hundreds of healthy bone marrow donors. At the time of sampling, all cohort members were nominally healthy, though unrecorded immune exposures were likely present. The donor tested CMV seropositive, placing the donor among the 289 seropositive members of the cohort. Each donor provided a peripheral blood sample, and peripheral blood mononuclear cells were used for TCR beta sequencing. Genomic DNA was extracted from the blood cell samples with the Qiagen DNeasy Blood Extraction Kit. For this clone: Its cognate antigen has yet to be identified. Within one base of it there is no much larger clone, and no base qualities were kept.

The CDR3 numbers 17 residues from cysteine through phenylalanine. The entry retains the CDR3 DNA only, 51 bases that are in frame from base 1. The trim is 0 bases for V and 0 bases for J, with a gap of 12 bases between the germline ends. CDR1 and CDR2, per the germline V gene, are MGHRA and YSYEKL. Library prep was done by the immunoSEQ multiplex PCR assay. For the multiplex PCR, a mixture combining 60 forward primers for TCR Vbeta segments and 13 reverse primers for TCR Jbeta segments was used. A multiplex PCR assay on genomic DNA amplified the CDR3 region of rearranged TCR beta genes. On the Illumina HiSeq System, the amplified TCR beta libraries were sequenced as 87-base-pair reads. On the authors' methods: A later analysis tallied 75 million to 95 million unique TCR beta chains across the 666 repertoires, and some 12 million of those chains were shared by two or more donors. Raw reads were error-corrected and collapsed into unique sequences with a nearest-neighbor algorithm that merged closely related sequences to remove PCR and sequencing errors. Alignment of CDR3 sequences to IMGT reference sequences was used to assign V, D and J gene segments. Each retained sequence needed at least a six-nucleotide match to both a V gene segment and a J gene segment. A rearrangement was called productive if the CDR3 had no stop codons and remained in frame with V and J, and every other rearrangement was called non-productive. CDR3 was defined by IMGT convention, running from the second conserved V-encoded cysteine to the conserved J-encoded phenylalanine. The earlier analysis of 500 to 600 of the donors excluded sequences that lacked an unambiguous match to a single V gene segment. In an earlier analysis of around 600 of the donors, V segments were called functional above 56.7% productive rearrangements and were called segregating when the between-donor standard deviation exceeded 5%. A statistical classification framework was built for diagnosing cytomegalovirus status from the catalog of TCR beta chain sequences. A later analysis assigned V and J genes by comparing TCR nucleotide sequences with IMGT/GENE-DB human TR gene sequences. The TCRdist pipeline was used in a later analysis to assign CDR3 sequences and most-parsimonious VDJ recombination scenarios. In a later analysis, each TCR beta chain was defined by its CDR3 amino acid sequence together with its V-gene family, and reads without a unique V-gene family were excluded. A later analysis removed 592 highly shared, low-generation-probability nucleotide sequences to deal with suspected cross-contamination and a sequencing artifact. A later analysis calculated a clonal expansion index for each public chain from normalized within-repertoire ranks of inferred template counts. Generation probabilities in a later analysis came from a VDJ recombination model fitted to out-of-frame rearrangements, and those results were checked against IGoR. Hypergeometric tests were used in a later analysis to score TCR-TCR, TCR-HLA and TCR-CMV co-occurrence, with a repertoire-size bias correction applied to the TCR pairs. To estimate false discovery rates, a later analysis permuted the HLA or CMV assignments 20 times. In a later analysis, co-occurring TCRs were grouped with DBSCAN, and TCRdist sequence similarity was added when clustering was performed within HLA-allele-positive subsets. Co-occurrence clustering excluded repertoires with fewer than 30,000 or more than 120,000 public chains, plus five with anomalous nucleotide sharing. The table comes from immuneACCESS by way of TCRdb, which keeps in-frame sequences with V and J called. Part of the clones is missing from these tables; in studies checked, under half for an unresolved V gene and the rest for unknown reasons. V and J calls plus clone size are reproduced from that table; the DNA served to infer D and trimming. For this sample the table gives approximately 180,000 clones, of which about three quarters were detected only once. The leading ten clones occupy roughly 3.6% of the sample.

The specimen was PBMCs. The chain is assembled from TRBV4-1 and TRBJ2-1, and the D gene may be TRBD2, 6 bases matching. The sequence was collected from a woman in her sixties or seventies in good health and CMV-seropositive. The base sequence is TGCGCCAGCAGCCAAGATTTCGCGGGAAGCTCCTACAATGAGCAGTTCTTC. This gives the protein CASSQDFAGSSYNEQFF.